These 28 T cell receptor beta chains originate from one sample sequenced in a study of blood T cells in healthy people across ages. A second PCR, run for about 7 to 11 cycles, used a sample-barcoded 5' primer plus a J-beta primer mix. In TCRdb, the 5' RACE reads were re-called with MiXCR into one record per CDR3 protein. Here the sample spans around 1,500,000 distinct CDR3 sequences, 28% being singletons. Source material: blood. Receptors originate from a woman in her twenties or thirties in good health.

This clonotype was found many times. V is TRBV29-1 and J is TRBJ2-7; D is perhaps TRBD1 (6 bases). Per germline, CDR1 SQVTM and CDR2 ANQGSEA. V shed 1 base and J shed 4 bases, with 20 bases lying between them. The CDR3 length is 16 residues. The CDR3 nucleotides read TGCAGCGTTGAAGGGCTCGTCCAGGGGCGCGGTTACGAGCAGTACTTC. Translating gives CSVEGLVQGRGYEQYF.

The table lists this clonotype with a few counts. The chain carries TRBV7-9 and TRBJ2-1, with 11 positions matching TRBD2. Germline CDR1 and CDR2: SEHNR and FQNEAQ (reference sequence). This CDR3 has 18 residues. J gave up 0 bases and V 4 bases, and 8 bases lay outside the gene matches. The CDR3 sequence is CASSSPSGRILSYNEQFF. The CDR3, as DNA: TGTGCCAGCAGCTCCCCTAGCGGGAGGATTCTCTCCTACAATGAGCAGTTCTTC.

This clonotype was counted a few times. Here the CDR3 reads CASSAPETGPYEQYF. The CDR3 nucleotides read TGTGCCAGCAGCGCCCCCGAGACTGGACCCTACGAGCAGTACTTC. The genes are TRBV7-8 and TRBJ2-7; D unresolved. The CDR3 consists of 15 residues. V gave up 5 bases and J gave up 2 bases, with 16 bases separating them. CDR1 and CDR2 (germline): SGHVS, FQNEAQ.

The chain recombines TRBV27 with TRBJ2-7, with 8 bases fitting TRBD1. The V and J ends lost 2 bases and 3 bases, in that order; junction bases with no gene match: 9. The germline V gene has CDR1 MNHEY and CDR2 SMNVEV (reference sequence). The CDR3 sequence is 16 residues long. The CDR3 region is CASSLLAGQGGYEQYF. CDR3 bases: TGTGCCAGCAGTTTACTCGCCGGACAGGGAGGCTACGAGCAGTACTTC.

The sample holds a few counts of this clonotype. The chain carries TRBV6-6 and TRBJ2-1; D not resolved. This CDR3 is 13 amino acids long. Deletions cut 2 bases from V and 5 bases from J, with 7 bases between. Germline CDR1 and CDR2: MNHNY and SVGAGI (reference sequence). DNA of the CDR3: TGTGCCAGCAGTTACGGACGCAACAATGAGCAGTTCTTC. Its protein product is CASSYGRNNEQFF.

The rearrangement uses TRBV29-1 and TRBJ2-1; the D gene is possibly TRBD2 (5 bases). Trimming took off 4 bases at V and 9 bases at J, with 10 bases between the two ends. Germline V gene lookup returns CDR1 SQVTM and CDR2 ANQGSEA. The CDR3 is 11 residues long. In DNA form, the CDR3 reads TGCAGCGTTGGTACGGGAATTGAGCAGTTCTTC. It yields the protein CSVGTGIEQFF.

This chain connects TRBV12-3 or TRBV12-4 to TRBJ2-3, with 9 bases fitting TRBD1. There are 18 residues in the CDR3. The V and J ends lost 3 bases and 6 bases, in that order; junction bases with no gene match: 16. As DNA, the CDR3 is TGTGCCAGCAGTTTGGCCGGTTTTAGACAGGGGGAGGCGGATACGCAGTATTTT. Protein sequence: CASSLAGFRQGEADTQYF.

This clonotype was detected ten times or more. This rearrangement joins TRBV29-1 to TRBJ2-7; D gene unclear. The CDR3 loop spans 12 amino acids. Germline values: CDR1 SQVTM, CDR2 ANQGSEA. The V end was cut by 4 bases, the J end by 5 bases, with 12 bases between. The chain's CDR3 is CSVVPSGHEQYF. The CDR3 DNA follows: TGCAGCGTTGTCCCTAGTGGGCACGAGCAGTACTTC.

The V and J genes are TRBV27 and TRBJ2-5, with 10 bases aligning to TRBD2. CDR1 is MNHEY and CDR2 is SMNVEV in the germline V gene (reference sequence). V shed 4 bases and J 2 bases; nucleotides not matched to a gene: 10. The length of the CDR3 is 17 residues. This chain's CDR3 is CASSSGVGLAEQETQYF. In nucleotides, the CDR3 is TGTGCCAGCAGTTCGGGGGTCGGACTAGCGGAACAAGAGACCCAGTACTTC.

The chain has TRBV20-1 and TRBJ2-1; 8 bases fit TRBD2. Germline V gene lookup returns CDR1 DFQATT and CDR2 SNEGSKA (reference sequence). Unmatched junction bases numbered 7, after V lost 2 bases and J lost 7 bases. The CDR3 covers 14 residues. The CDR3 DNA is TGCAGTGCTAGACGCACCGGGGGGGCTAATGAGCAGTTCTTC. This translates into CSARRTGGANEQFF.

V is TRBV29-1 and J is TRBJ2-4; possibly TRBD1 or TRBD2 for D (5 bases each). With 3 bases removed from V and 4 bases from J, the gap between germline ends came to 16 bases. The germline CDR1 and CDR2 sequences are SQVTM and ANQGSEA. This CDR3 comprises 15 residues. CDR3 nucleotides: TGCAGCGTTGAGGGCAGGGACGGAGTGAAAAACATTCAGTACTTC. It yields the protein CSVEGRDGVKNIQYF.

About this clonotype: The germline gene is not matched at one end of the junction; a read error may be the cause. This chain connects TRBV2 to TRBJ2-3; TRBD2 might be the D (6 bases). CDR3 length equals 14 residues. Germline assignment: CDR1 SNHLY and CDR2 FYNNEI. The CDR3 loop is CANSAEGAPDTQYF. The CDR3 region has the DNA TGTGCCAACAGTGCGGAGGGAGCCCCAGATACGCAGTATTTT.

This clonotype was counted a few times. The rearrangement links TRBV20-1 to TRBJ2-7; D gene unclear. V was pared by 0 bases and J by 4 bases, with 7 bases between. Germline CDR1 DFQATT, CDR2 SNEGSKA (reference sequence). The CDR3 length is 12 residues. CDR3 sequence (DNA): TGCAGTGCTAGAGATCACGGGTACGAGCAGTACTTC. It yields the protein CSARDHGYEQYF.

The chain has TRBV7-2 and TRBJ2-1; D is unclear. The CDR3 sequence is 14 residues long. Trimming removed 1 base at V and 2 bases at J, with 6 bases between. Germline V gene lookup returns CDR1 SGHTA and CDR2 FQGNSA. The CDR3 coding sequence is TGTGCCAGCAGCTTAGGATCGGCCTACAATGAGCAGTTCTTC. It translates to CASSLGSAYNEQFF.

This clonotype was found many times. This rearrangement joins TRBV7-2 to TRBJ1-6; no definite D call. The CDR3 has 13 amino acids. Trimming cost V 0 bases and J 10 bases, with 7 bases left between them. Per the germline V gene, CDR1 is SGHTA and CDR2 is FQGNSA. CDR3 bases: TGTGCCAGCAGCTTAGCACTCGCCTCACCCCTCCACTTT. This sequence encodes CASSLALASPLHF.

The chain has TRBV2 and TRBJ1-2; perhaps TRBD1 as D (6 bases). CDR1 is SNHLY and CDR2 is FYNNEI in the germline V gene. This CDR3 has 13 amino acids. The ends were cut back, 4 bases at V and 3 bases at J, with 9 bases in the middle. CDR3 sequence: CASSARGDYGYTF. Written as DNA, the CDR3 is TGTGCCAGCAGTGCCAGGGGTGACTATGGCTACACCTTC.

Note on this clonotype: This may be a read error, as it is one base from a much larger clone. The chain joins TRBV28 to TRBJ2-4, with 7 positions matching TRBD2. The closer fit of TRBJ2-7 to the DNA end suggests the J call may be wrong. Germline-derived CDR1 and CDR2 are MDHEN and SYDVKM. This CDR3 comprises 12 residues. The CDR3 DNA reads as TGTGCCAGCAGAGGGACTATCTACGAGCAGTACTTC. It translates to CASRGTIYEQYF.

This rearrangement joins TRBV6-5 to TRBJ1-1; D may be TRBD1 (6 bases). The V and J ends lost 3 bases and 5 bases respectively, with 10 bases between them. Germline V gene sequence: CDR1 MNHEY, CDR2 SVGAGI. CDR3 length equals 13 residues. For the CDR3, the DNA is TGTGCCAGCAGTTATGGGGGGCATACTGAAGCTTTCTTT. Encoded protein: CASSYGGHTEAFF.

This chain connects TRBV20-1 to TRBJ1-1, with a possible D match to TRBD1 (5 bases). In germline, CDR1 is DFQATT, CDR2 SNEGSKA (reference sequence). This CDR3 is built from 12 residues. The V end was cut by 7 bases, the J end by 4 bases, with 13 bases between. DNA for the CDR3: TGCAGTGTGGGACTGGGGGTCACTGAAGCTTTCTTT. This translates into CSVGLGVTEAFF.

Concerning this clonotype itself: The junction departs from the called germline gene at one end, perhaps through a read error. This chain uses TRBV7-2 with TRBJ2-3; 14 bases are a match to TRBD2. Germline assignment: CDR1 SGHTA and CDR2 FQGNSA. The CDR3 covers 15 residues. The CDR3 protein is CASSPRLAGGDTRYF. Here the CDR3 DNA reads TGTGCCAGCAGCCCCAGACTAGCGGGGGGGGATACGCGGTATTTT.

The rearrangement joins TRBV7-2 to TRBJ1-5, with 7 positions matching TRBD1. The V gene's germline CDR1 is SGHTA and CDR2 FQGNSA. J was trimmed by 7 bases and V by 5 bases; bases with no gene match: 14. The CDR3 loop spans 16 amino acids. The CDR3 sequence is CASSREGAELGQPQHF. The CDR3 DNA follows: TGTGCCAGCAGCCGGGAGGGGGCCGAATTAGGACAGCCCCAGCATTTT.

The rearrangement uses TRBV5-6 and TRBJ2-3; 7 bases are shared with TRBD1. Looked up from germline, CDR1 is SGHDT and CDR2 is YYEEEE. The CDR3 spans 15 residues. V dropped 3 bases and J dropped 4; count of bases not matched to a gene: 8. CDR3 region: CASSSKRQGPDTQYF. In DNA, the CDR3 is TGTGCCAGCAGCTCGAAACGACAGGGCCCAGATACGCAGTATTTT.

This clonotype showed up just a few times. The V call is TRBV6-2 or TRBV6-3, the J call TRBJ2-5, with a weak D call TRBD2 (5 bases). The CDR3 runs to 16 residues. Trimming shortened V by 2 bases and J by 1 base, and 14 bases separated the two germline ends. Germline V lookup: CDR1 MNHEY, CDR2 SVGEGT. The CDR3 here is CASSYQAEALQETQYF. CDR3 bases: TGTGCCAGCAGTTACCAGGCGGAGGCCCTCCAAGAGACCCAGTACTTC.

This clonotype was found many times. This chain links TRBV10-1 with TRBJ2-5; 10 nucleotides agree with TRBD1. Germline assignment: CDR1 WNHNN and CDR2 SYGVQD (reference sequence). With 0 bases clipped from V and 3 bases from J, the junction kept 1 base outside the gene matches. The CDR3 has 15 residues. The CDR3: CASSESGTGEETQYF. CDR3 DNA sequence: TGCGCCAGCAGTGAGTCGGGGACAGGGGAAGAGACCCAGTACTTC.

In its sample, this clonotype was seen many times. V and J are TRBV6-4 and TRBJ2-7, with 7 bases fitting TRBD1. The CDR3 runs 17 residues. J was trimmed by 3 bases and V by 6 bases; bases with no gene match: 17. Germline loops: CDR1 MRHNA, CDR2 SNTAGT. Here the CDR3 DNA reads TGTGCCAGCAGCCCTACAGATGGGACAGACTATGTCTACGAGCAGTACTTC. Translated, it gives CASSPTDGTDYVYEQYF.

The rearrangement joins TRBV7-2 to TRBJ1-5; D gene unclear. The CDR3 spans 14 residues. V was clipped by 5 bases and J by 4 bases, with 12 bases between them. The germline V gene encodes CDR1 SGHTA and CDR2 FQGNSA. CDR3 residues: CASSVQLMNQPQHF. CDR3 sequence (DNA): TGTGCCAGCAGCGTACAACTGATGAATCAGCCCCAGCATTTT.

This clonotype was picked up a small number of times. J is TRBJ1-5 and V is TRBV12-3 or TRBV12-4; 7 positions agree with TRBD1. V shed 7 bases and J 2 bases; nucleotides not matched to a gene: 8. This CDR3 has 15 residues. The CDR3 is CASTRGQGGNQPQHF. CDR3 nucleotide sequence: TGTGCCAGCACCCGCGGGCAGGGGGGCAATCAGCCCCAGCATTTT.

The chain couples TRBV4-1 to TRBJ1-2, with D tentatively TRBD1 (5 bases). CDR1 and CDR2 from the germline V gene are MGHRA and YSYEKL. Trimming removed 8 bases at V and 8 bases at J, with 18 bases between. This CDR3 comprises 13 residues. The CDR3 bases are TGCGCCAGCCGGTTTAATGGGGGGAGCGGCTACACCTTC. This encodes CASRFNGGSGYTF.